A single sample is the source of the 24 T cell receptor beta chains below, sequenced in a study of shared clonotypes between healthy human individuals. Produced via immunoSEQ multiplex PCR; TCRdb's table is partial and in-frame only. The sample has approximately 240,000 clones; 60% to 70% are singletons. Material: memory CD4+ T cells sorted from blood. Noted subset: CD45RA-negative fraction. These receptors came from a young man in good health.

This rearrangement joins TRBV7-8 to TRBJ2-4; D unresolved. V shed 1 base and J shed 0 bases, with 10 bases lying between them. Germline V CDR1 and CDR2: SGHVS, FQNEAQ. This CDR3 has 16 amino acids. The CDR3 here is CASSLGTNLAKNIQYF. The CDR3 nucleotides are TGTGCCAGCAGCTTAGGCACTAACCTAGCCAAAAACATTCAGTACTTC.

This clone appeared a single time. The chain carries TRBV28 and TRBJ1-1; D gene unclear. Looked up from germline, CDR1 is MDHEN and CDR2 is SYDVKM. The CDR3 is 13 residues long. Trimming left V 10 bases short and J 3 bases short, with 15 bases between. CDR3 sequence (DNA): TGTGCCATCCGACTGAGGGATTACACTGAAGCTTTCTTT. Translated, it gives CAIRLRDYTEAFF.

In DNA form, the CDR3 reads TGTGCCAGCAGTGAAAGGGGGGCGGGTCACAATGAGCAGTTCTTC. Translation gives CASSERGAGHNEQFF. The chain combines TRBV6-1 with TRBJ2-1, with D tentatively TRBD1 or TRBD2 (6 bases each). Germline-derived CDR1 and CDR2 are MNHNS and SASEGT. The CDR3 is 15 amino acids. V was shortened by 2 bases and J by 5 bases, with 13 bases between the two germline ends.

The chain is built from TRBV28 and TRBJ1-2; no clear D. CDR3 length equals 12 residues. V gave up 3 bases and J gave up 3 bases, with 5 bases separating them. Germline V gives CDR1 MDHEN, CDR2 SYDVKM. CDR3 coding DNA: TGTGCCAGCAGTTTGGGCCACTATGGCTACACCTTC. Its translation is CASSLGHYGYTF.

The rearrangement links TRBV27 to TRBJ2-7; D might be TRBD2 (5 bases). Germline V lookup: CDR1 MNHEY, CDR2 SMNVEV (reference sequence). This CDR3 has 14 amino acids. V was pared by 8 bases and J by 7 bases, with 21 bases between. In nucleotides, the CDR3 is TGTGCCAGCCGATCTCCCCCCGCGGGTGGTGAGCAGTACTTC. This sequence encodes CASRSPPAGGEQYF.

The chain carries TRBV4-1 and TRBJ1-5; a weak D match, TRBD1 (6 bases). The CDR3 is made up of 14 amino acids. Germline V gene sequence: CDR1 MGHRA, CDR2 YSYEKL. With 8 bases removed from V and 0 bases from J, the gap between germline ends came to 11 bases. The CDR3 is CASGGTSSNQPQHF. The CDR3 DNA sequence: TGCGCCAGCGGCGGGACAAGTAGCAATCAGCCCCAGCATTTT.

This chain uses TRBV29-1 with TRBJ1-4; D ambiguous. The CDR3 has 12 amino acids. V was cut by 4 bases and J by 0 bases, with 3 bases left in between. Germline CDR1 and CDR2: SQVTM and ANQGSEA. In DNA, the CDR3 is TGCAGCGTTGGTACAACTAATGAAAAACTGTTTTTT. This codes for CSVGTTNEKLFF.

This CDR3 reads CASSGNRGQVGVTSEQFF. In DNA, the CDR3 is TGTGCCAGCAGCGGAAACAGGGGGCAGGTGGGAGTAACAAGTGAGCAGTTCTTC. V gene TRBV5-5 combines with J gene TRBJ2-1; 9 bases align to TRBD1. V shed 4 bases, J shed 9 bases, and the junction held 20 bases outside the gene matches. Germline lookup yields CDR1 SGHKS and CDR2 YYEKEE (reference sequence). This CDR3 is built from 18 residues.

The chain links TRBV15 to TRBJ2-7; D uncertain. The CDR3 contains 11 residues. The germline V gene has CDR1 LNHNV and CDR2 YYDKDF (reference sequence). Trimming removed 2 bases from V and 7 bases from J, with 6 bases in between. CDR3 region: CATSRLGEQYF. The CDR3 DNA reads TGTGCCACCAGCAGATTGGGGGAGCAGTACTTC.

At least ten counts were recorded for this clone. The rearrangement joins TRBV7-2 to TRBJ1-3, with 8 nucleotides matching TRBD1. The length of the CDR3 is 13 residues. J was trimmed by 7 bases and V by 10 bases; bases with no gene match: 9. Germline CDR1 and CDR2: SGHTA and FQGNSA. CDR3 residues: CATSRGQINTIYF. For the CDR3, the DNA is TGTGCCACCTCCAGGGGGCAGATCAACACCATATATTTT.

The CDR3 region is CASSHWTGTAVTDTQYF. The CDR3 region has the DNA TGTGCCAGCAGCCATTGGACAGGGACGGCCGTCACAGATACGCAGTATTTT. This rearrangement joins TRBV7-9 to TRBJ2-3, with TRBD1 matching 8 bases. This CDR3 contains 17 residues. V dropped 5 bases and J dropped 2; count of bases not matched to a gene: 12. Germline loops: CDR1 SEHNR, CDR2 FQNEAQ (reference sequence).

This chain connects TRBV28 to TRBJ2-7; 7 bases align to TRBD1. The ends lost 5 bases at V and 2 bases at J; junction bases unmatched: 9. The CDR3 totals 15 residues. Germline V gives CDR1 MDHEN, CDR2 SYDVKM. The CDR3 bases are TGTGCCAGCAGTCCCCACGGACAGGTGACCTACGAGCAGTACTTC. As protein: CASSPHGQVTYEQYF.

This clone has a count of ten or more. This chain uses TRBV29-1 with TRBJ1-1, with D unclear. The CDR3 contains 10 residues. V lost 4 bases and J 1 base, leaving 1 base between the germline ends. Germline V gives CDR1 SQVTM, CDR2 ANQGSEA. The DNA for the CDR3 is TGCAGCGTTGCGAACACTGAAGCTTTCTTT. This encodes CSVANTEAFF.

This chain joins TRBV10-3 and TRBJ1-5; D call uncertain. V was pared by 8 bases and J by 3 bases, with 8 bases between. From germline, CDR1 is ENHRY and CDR2 SYGVKD. This CDR3 spans 12 amino acids. The CDR3 nucleotides are TGTGCCATCTCGGGCACCAATCAGCCCCAGCATTTT. It yields the protein CAISGTNQPQHF.

The CDR3 loop reads CASSFRTSGDYNEQFF. For the CDR3, the DNA is TGCGCCAGCAGCTTTAGGACTAGCGGGGACTACAATGAGCAGTTCTTC. The rearrangement joins TRBV5-1 to TRBJ2-1; the match to TRBD2 covers 12 bases. The V gene's germline CDR1 is SGHRS and CDR2 YFSETQ. V lost 2 bases, J lost 3 bases, and 3 bases stayed unmatched. The CDR3 has 16 amino acids.

This rearrangement joins TRBV5-4 to TRBJ2-1; 12 bases map to TRBD2. This CDR3 region has 16 residues. From germline, CDR1 is SGHNT and CDR2 YYREEE (reference sequence). The J segment lost 0 bases and the V segment lost 4 bases, leaving 2 bases of the junction unmatched. CDR3 sequence: CASSGLAGSSYNEQFF. DNA for the CDR3: TGTGCCAGCAGCGGACTAGCGGGGAGCTCCTACAATGAGCAGTTCTTC.

The V gene is TRBV6-1, the J gene TRBJ2-2; tentatively, D is TRBD2 (7 bases). Trimming cost V 6 bases and J 6 bases, with 11 bases left between them. CDR3 length equals 13 residues. The germline V gene has CDR1 MNHNS and CDR2 SASEGT. The CDR3, as DNA: TGTGCCAGCAGCCTGGGGGGGCCCGGGGAGCTGTTTTTT. This translates into CASSLGGPGELFF.

The chain joins TRBV5-1 to TRBJ2-2, with 8 bases matching TRBD2. From germline, CDR1 is SGHRS and CDR2 YFSETQ. The CDR3 has 15 residues. V shed 4 bases and J 6 bases; nucleotides not matched to a gene: 8. The CDR3, as DNA: TGCGCCAGCAGCGGCCGGGAGGGCCAATCCGGGGAGCTGTTTTTT. Its protein is CASSGREGQSGELFF.

The chain is built from TRBV18 and TRBJ2-1; D is uncertain. The CDR3 consists of 12 residues. Germline assignment: CDR1 KGHSH and CDR2 LQKENI. The V gene lost 1 base and the J gene lost 10 bases, with 8 bases spanning the gap. CDR3 sequence reads: CASSPQDTEQFF. The CDR3 region has the DNA TGTGCCAGCTCACCACAGGATACGGAGCAGTTCTTC. The whole variable domain, filled in from reference TRBV18 and TRBJ2-1, reads NAGVMQNPRHLVRRRGQEARLRCSPMKGHSHVYWYRQLPEEGLKFMVYLQKENIIDESGMPKERFSAEFPKEGPSILRIQQVVRGDSAAYFCASSPQDTEQFFGPGTRLTVL.

This chain links TRBV10-3 with TRBJ1-1; D is possibly TRBD1 (6 bases). The CDR3 spans 13 residues. Germline V gene sequence: CDR1 ENHRY, CDR2 SYGVKD. Trimming cost V 6 bases and J 1 base, with 9 bases left between them. This CDR3 is CAIRQGQNTEAFF. The CDR3 DNA sequence: TGTGCCATCAGACAGGGACAGAACACTGAAGCTTTCTTT.

The gene calls are TRBV10-2 and TRBJ2-3, with TRBD2 as a possible D gene (5 bases). This CDR3 region has 15 residues. V was shortened by 2 bases and J by 1 base, with 10 bases between the two germline ends. Germline V CDR1 and CDR2: WSHSY, SAAADI. DNA of the CDR3: TGCGCCAGCAGTGAGGCGGGTCCCGGCACAGATACGCAGTATTTT. It codes for CASSEAGPGTDTQYF.

V and J are TRBV7-8 and TRBJ1-4; D may be TRBD1 (6 bases). The V gene lost 2 bases and the J gene lost 1 base, with 14 bases spanning the gap. This CDR3 contains 17 residues. Germline lookup yields CDR1 SGHVS and CDR2 FQNEAQ. The CDR3 sequence is CASSLIGDIRTNEKLFF. The CDR3 nucleotides are TGTGCCAGCAGCTTAATAGGGGACATAAGAACTAATGAAAAACTGTTTTTT.

Points on this clone: A single base separates this from a much larger clone, so it may be a read error. The V gene is TRBV7-8, the J gene TRBJ2-7; D is possibly TRBD1 (5 bases). The CDR3 covers 15 residues. Germline CDR1 SGHVS, CDR2 FQNEAQ. The CDR3 nucleotides read TGTACCAGCAGCGAAAAGGGGAATACTCTCTACGAGCAGTACTTC. This codes for CTSSEKGNTLYEQYF.

This clone was seen a handful of times. The chain is built from TRBV29-1 and TRBJ1-1, with 8 bases identical to TRBD1. Germline V gene data show CDR1 as SQVTM and CDR2 as ANQGSEA. CDR3 length equals 13 residues. The V and J ends lost 2 bases and 3 bases, in that order; junction bases with no gene match: 2. CDR3 coding DNA: TGCAGCGTTGAAAAGGGACAGGACACTGAAGCTTTCTTT. Protein sequence: CSVEKGQDTEAFF.